Given below is one TCR beta chain in context. This clonotype was detected many times. Its antigen target is currently unknown. No much larger clone is present one base from it, and per-base qualities are unavailable. The sample comes from a study of T cell repertoires in cytomegalovirus infection (dated by TCRdb to the late 2010s). For the wider study: The peptide stimulations were aimed at well-studied HLA-B-restricted epitopes as well as recently identified HLA-C-restricted CMV epitopes, whose presentation resists viral immunomodulation. The HLA type of each donor mattered for the analysis, because public TCR beta signatures pointed to carriage of CMV infection along with the matching HLA type.

V has 5 bases trimmed and J has 5 bases trimmed; junction bases matching no gene number 6. From the germline V gene, CDR1 is SGHVS and CDR2 is FNYEAQ. There are 15 amino acids in the CDR3, from cysteine to phenylalanine inclusive. Only CDR3 DNA is held: 45 bases, read in frame from base 1. The treatment or condition label, read with the paper, signifies: in vitro stimulation with specific CMV peptide epitopes to enrich CMV-specific T cells. The paper as a whole reports these results and caveats: In both this cohort and an independent cohort of 352 donors, the cumulative frequency of public TCR beta family members distinguished carriers of CMV infection plus the relevant HLA type. The ex vivo response was dominated by HLA-C-restricted CMV-specific TCR beta clonotypes, and the single most frequent clonotype in two of eight donors was supplied by these HLA-C-restricted clonotypes.

The reads were generated on an Illumina HiSeq 1500. TCRdb passed the public sequencing reads through fastp at Q25 and MiXCR, retaining productive beta sequences. For every CDR3 protein sequence, its rows merge into one entry that carries the most common genes and DNA. The sample includes approximately 910,000 distinct CDR3 sequences, with approximately 31% observed a single time. The top ten constitute under 15% of the sample. Sequencing used cultured CD8+ T cells from PBMCs, obtained from culture after CMV antigen stimulation. The receptor's source is a human donor in good health (CMV status not recorded). Some clones in this sample may be carry-over from other donors' samples. The V and J genes are TRBV7-6 and TRBJ1-1; 12 central nucleotides agree with TRBD1. The CDR3 protein sequence reads: CASSPGTGGGTEAFF. The nucleotides are TGTGCCAGCAGCCCCGGGACAGGGGGCGGAACTGAAGCTTTCTTT.